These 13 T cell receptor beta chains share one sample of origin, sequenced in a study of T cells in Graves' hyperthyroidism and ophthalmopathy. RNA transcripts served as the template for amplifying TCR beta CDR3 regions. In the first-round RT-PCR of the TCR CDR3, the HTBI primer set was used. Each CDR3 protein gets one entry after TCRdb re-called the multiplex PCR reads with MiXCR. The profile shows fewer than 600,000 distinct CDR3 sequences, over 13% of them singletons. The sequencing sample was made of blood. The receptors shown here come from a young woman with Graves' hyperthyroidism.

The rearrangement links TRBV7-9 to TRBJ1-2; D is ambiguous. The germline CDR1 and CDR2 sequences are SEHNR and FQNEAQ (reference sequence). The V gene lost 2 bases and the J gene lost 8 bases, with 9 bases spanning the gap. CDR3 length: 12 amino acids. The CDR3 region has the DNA TGTGCCAGCAGCTTACCCCCCGCCGGCTACACCTTC. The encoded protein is CASSLPPAGYTF.

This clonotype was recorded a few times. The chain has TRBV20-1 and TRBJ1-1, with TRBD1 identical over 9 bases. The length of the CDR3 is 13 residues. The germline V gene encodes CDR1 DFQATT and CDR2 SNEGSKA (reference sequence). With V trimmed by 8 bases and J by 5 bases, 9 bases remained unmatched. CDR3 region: CSPPGQGRTEAFF. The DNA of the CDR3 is TGCAGTCCCCCCGGACAGGGGAGAACTGAAGCTTTCTTT.

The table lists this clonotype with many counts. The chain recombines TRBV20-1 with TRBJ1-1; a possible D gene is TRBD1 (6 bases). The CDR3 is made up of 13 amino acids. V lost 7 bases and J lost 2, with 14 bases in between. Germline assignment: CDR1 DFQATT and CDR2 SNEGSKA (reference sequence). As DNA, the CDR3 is TGCAGTGTCAGGGGACACCTAAACACTGAAGCTTTCTTT. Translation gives CSVRGHLNTEAFF.

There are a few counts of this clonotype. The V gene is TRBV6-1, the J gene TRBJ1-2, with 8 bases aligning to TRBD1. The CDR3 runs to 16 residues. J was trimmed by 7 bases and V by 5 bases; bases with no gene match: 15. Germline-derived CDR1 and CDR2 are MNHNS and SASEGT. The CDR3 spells CASSQAPRGQGGGYTF. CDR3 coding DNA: TGTGCCAGCAGTCAGGCCCCCAGGGGGCAAGGGGGTGGCTACACCTTC.

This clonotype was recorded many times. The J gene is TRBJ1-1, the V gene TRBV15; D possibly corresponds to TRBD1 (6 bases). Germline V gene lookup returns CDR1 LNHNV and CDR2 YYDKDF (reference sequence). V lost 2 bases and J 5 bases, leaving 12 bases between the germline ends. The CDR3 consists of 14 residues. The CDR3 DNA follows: TGTGCCACCAGCAGACCCCCCCAGGGGACTGAAGCTTTCTTT. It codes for CATSRPPQGTEAFF.

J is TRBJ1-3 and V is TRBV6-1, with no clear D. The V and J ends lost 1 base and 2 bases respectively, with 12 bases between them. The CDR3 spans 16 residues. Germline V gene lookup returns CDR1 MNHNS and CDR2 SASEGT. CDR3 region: CASSEGRGVTGNTIYF. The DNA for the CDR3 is TGTGCCAGCAGTGAAGGTAGAGGAGTAACTGGAAACACCATATATTTT.

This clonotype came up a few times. The CDR3 region is CSARVSGDRLDVEAFF. In DNA, the CDR3 is TGCAGTGCTAGAGTGAGTGGGGACAGGTTGGATGTGGAAGCTTTCTTT. The V call is TRBV20-1, the J call TRBJ1-1, with 8 nucleotides matching TRBD1. Germline assignment: CDR1 DFQATT and CDR2 SNEGSKA (reference sequence). This CDR3 contains 16 residues. The V gene end was trimmed by 1 base and the J gene end by 8 bases; junction bases not matched to a gene: 15.

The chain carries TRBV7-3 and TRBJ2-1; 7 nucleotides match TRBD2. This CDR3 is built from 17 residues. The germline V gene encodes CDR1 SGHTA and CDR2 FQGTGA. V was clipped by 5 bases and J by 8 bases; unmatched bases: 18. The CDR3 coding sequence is TGTGCCAGCAGCCCCCGGGGGGTTGGCGGGAGTAGGGATGAGCAGTTCTTC. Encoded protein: CASSPRGVGGSRDEQFF.

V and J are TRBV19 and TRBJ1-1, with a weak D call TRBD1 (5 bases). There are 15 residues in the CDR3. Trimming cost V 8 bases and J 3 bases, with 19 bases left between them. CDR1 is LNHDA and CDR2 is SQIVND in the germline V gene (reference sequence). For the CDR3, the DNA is TGTGCCAGTTCTTCTCCGGGAGGGGCTGACACTGAAGCTTTCTTT. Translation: CASSSPGGADTEAFF.

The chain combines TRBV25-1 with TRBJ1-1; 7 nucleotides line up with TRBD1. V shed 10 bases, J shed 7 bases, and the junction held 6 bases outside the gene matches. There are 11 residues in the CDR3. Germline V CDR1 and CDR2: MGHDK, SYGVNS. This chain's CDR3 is CANSRQGEAFF. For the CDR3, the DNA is TGTGCCAACTCACGACAGGGTGAAGCTTTCTTT.

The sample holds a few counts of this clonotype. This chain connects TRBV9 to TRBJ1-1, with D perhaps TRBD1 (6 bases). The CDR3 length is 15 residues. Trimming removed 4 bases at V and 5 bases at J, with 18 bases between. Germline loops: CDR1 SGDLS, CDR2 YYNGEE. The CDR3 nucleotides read TGTGCCAGCAGCCTATCCGGGGGGCTGGATACTGAAGCTTTCTTT. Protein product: CASSLSGGLDTEAFF.

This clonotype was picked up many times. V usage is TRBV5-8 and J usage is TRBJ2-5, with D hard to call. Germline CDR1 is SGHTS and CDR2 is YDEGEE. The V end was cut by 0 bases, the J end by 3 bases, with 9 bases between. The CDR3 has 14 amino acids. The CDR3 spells CASSLAFSKETQYF. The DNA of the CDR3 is TGTGCCAGCAGCTTGGCCTTCAGCAAAGAGACCCAGTACTTC.

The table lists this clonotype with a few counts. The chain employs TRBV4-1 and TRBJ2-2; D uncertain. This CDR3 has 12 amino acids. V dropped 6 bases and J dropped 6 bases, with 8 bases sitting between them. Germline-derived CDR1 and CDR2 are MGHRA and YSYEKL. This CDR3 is CASRIEAGELFF. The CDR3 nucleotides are TGCGCCAGCAGGATAGAGGCCGGGGAGCTGTTTTTT.